This entry describes one TCR beta chain. TCRdb passed the RT-PCR reads through MiXCR, listing each CDR3 protein once. The table records under 3,500 distinct CDR3 sequences, 87% of them present only once. This specimen comes from a study of yellow fever vaccine responses in identical twins. The CDR3 spans 13 residues. Trimming cost V 8 bases and J 4 bases, with 14 bases left between them. Germline values: CDR1 LNHNV, CDR2 YYDKDF (reference sequence). Source: T cells from blood (PBMCs), unsorted or a sorted subset (not recorded which), taken before or after yellow fever vaccination (not recorded which). The chain carries TRBV15 and TRBJ1-1; D not resolved. The TCR comes from a female donor who received the yellow fever vaccine. In nucleotides, the CDR3 is TGTGCCACCCGCGAGGGAGGCCGCACTGAAGCTTTCTTT. Protein product: CATREGGRTEAFF.